Each of the 30 T cell receptor beta chains below was sequenced from the same sample in a study of CD8+ T cells in alopecia areata. Patients with alopecia areata provided lesional scalp punch biopsies as well as peripheral blood. Reverse transcription of extracted RNA yielded cDNA, which provided the sequencing template. The data were produced by immunoSEQ multiplex PCR, yet TCRdb's version contains in-frame clones alone and is incomplete. The sample holds 9,500 to 15,000 clones, 50% to 70% seen once. Sequencing was carried out using skin. Receptor source: a human donor with alopecia areata.

This clone is judged medium-sized. The rearrangement links TRBV19 to TRBJ2-1, with D perhaps matching TRBD1 (6 bases). CDR3 length: 13 residues. Germline assignment: CDR1 LNHDA and CDR2 SQIVND (reference sequence). The ends were cut back, 5 bases at V and 7 bases at J, with 12 bases in the middle. Here the CDR3 reads CASSLQGRNEQFF. CDR3 nucleotides: TGTGCCAGTAGTCTACAGGGAAGGAATGAGCAGTTCTTC.

The chain joins TRBV15 to TRBJ2-3; TRBD1 agrees at 8 bases. CDR1 and CDR2 from the germline V gene are LNHNV and YYDKDF (reference sequence). This CDR3 has 16 residues. V shed 1 base and J 4 bases; nucleotides not matched to a gene: 7. CDR3 nucleotides: TGTGCCACCAGCAGAGTACAGGGGGACTCTTCAGATACGCAGTATTTT. As protein: CATSRVQGDSSDTQYF.

The chain has TRBV4-1 and TRBJ2-7; maybe TRBD1 (5 bases). Germline V gives CDR1 MGHRA, CDR2 YSYEKL. The CDR3 has 16 amino acids. Trimming pared 0 bases from V and 5 bases from J, leaving 17 bases between. CDR3: CASSQDYVRAFHEQYF. The CDR3 DNA is TGCGCCAGCAGCCAAGATTACGTCAGGGCATTCCACGAGCAGTACTTC.

The J gene is TRBJ2-7, the V gene TRBV30; TRBD1 aligns across 12 bases. The junction had 3 bases not matched to a gene; V was cut back by 4 bases and J by 2 bases. This CDR3 is built from 14 residues. Germline CDR1 is GTSNPN and CDR2 is SVGIG (reference sequence). The CDR3 bases are TGTGCCTGGACGGGACAGGGGGCCACCTACGAGCAGTACTTC. It codes for CAWTGQGATYEQYF.

The rearrangement joins TRBV7-8 to TRBJ2-7; TRBD1 matches 7 bases. Germline trimming cut 3 bases from V and 3 bases from J; bases unmatched to any gene: 8. Germline-derived CDR1 and CDR2 are SGHVS and FQNEAQ. CDR3 size: 15 residues. The DNA of the CDR3 is TGTGCCAGCAGCTTTTCTCCGGGACAGAGCTACGAGCAGTACTTC. Translated, it gives CASSFSPGQSYEQYF.

This clone was detected only a few times. The chain's CDR3 is CATRTGGIDEQFF. CDR3 bases: TGTGCCACAAGGACAGGGGGCATCGATGAGCAGTTCTTC. The chain employs TRBV27 and TRBJ2-1; TRBD1 agrees at 11 bases. V gave up 10 bases and J gave up 8 bases; unmatched junction bases: 7. The CDR3 has 13 amino acids. Germline V lookup: CDR1 MNHEY, CDR2 SMNVEV (reference sequence).

The CDR3 region is CASSFEGRYNEQFF. For the CDR3, the DNA is TGTGCCAGCAGCTTCGAAGGGCGCTACAATGAGCAGTTCTTC. The genes are TRBV7-9 and TRBJ2-1; D is unresolved. V dropped 3 bases and J dropped 3 bases, with 9 bases sitting between them. The CDR3 totals 14 residues. Per the germline V gene, CDR1 is SEHNR and CDR2 is FQNEAQ (reference sequence).

The chain couples TRBV27 to TRBJ2-5; either TRBD1 or TRBD2 may supply D (5 bases each). This CDR3 spans 17 amino acids. V was trimmed by 8 bases and J by 0 bases, leaving 22 bases between them. The germline V gene encodes CDR1 MNHEY and CDR2 SMNVEV (reference sequence). The CDR3 spells CASSPLKKGPYQETQYF. Here the CDR3 DNA reads TGTGCCAGCTCCCCTCTAAAGAAGGGACCCTACCAAGAGACCCAGTACTTC.

The genes are TRBV7-8 and TRBJ2-7; the D gene is possibly TRBD2 (7 bases). The ends were cut back, 3 bases at V and 7 bases at J, with 22 bases in the middle. CDR3 length: 16 amino acids. Germline V gene data show CDR1 as SGHVS and CDR2 as FQNEAQ. CDR3 sequence: CASSFVSGGARREQYF. The DNA of the CDR3 is TGTGCCAGCAGCTTTGTTTCGGGGGGCGCAAGGAGGGAGCAGTACTTC.

The CDR3 protein is CASSLALNTDTQYF. The CDR3 coding sequence is TGTGCCAGTAGTCTAGCGTTGAACACAGATACGCAGTATTTT. The chain recombines TRBV19 with TRBJ2-3; a weak D match, TRBD2 (6 bases). The length of the CDR3 is 14 residues. The germline V and J ends were trimmed by 5 bases and 2 bases, with 11 bases remaining between them. CDR1 LNHDA and CDR2 SQIVND come from the germline V gene (reference sequence).

The rearrangement uses TRBV7-8 and TRBJ2-7; 7 bases map to TRBD1. Germline CDR1 reads SGHVS; CDR2 reads FQNEAQ. The CDR3 totals 15 residues. With V trimmed by 6 bases and J by 6 bases, 14 bases remained unmatched. The CDR3 reads CASRPPDRVWREQYF. CDR3 DNA: TGTGCCAGCAGACCTCCAGACAGGGTTTGGCGCGAGCAGTACTTC.

DNA for the CDR3: TGTGCCAGCAGCCAAGTACAGGGTTCCTACGAGCAGTACTTC. It codes for CASSQVQGSYEQYF. V and J are TRBV4-2 and TRBJ2-7; D is possibly TRBD1 (6 bases). The V gene's germline CDR1 is LGHNA and CDR2 YNFKEQ. V lost 1 base to trimming and J lost 1 base, with 8 bases between them. This CDR3 region has 14 residues.

The chain is built from TRBV5-1 and TRBJ2-3; no definite D call. V lost 3 bases and J 4 bases, leaving 15 bases between the germline ends. From germline, CDR1 is SGHRS and CDR2 YFSETQ. The CDR3 runs to 15 residues. The CDR3 loop reads CASSSSRSSADTQYF. In DNA, the CDR3 is TGCGCCAGCAGCTCCTCCCGTAGCTCGGCAGATACGCAGTATTTT.

The V call is TRBV7-8, the J call TRBJ2-3, with D unresolved. CDR1 SGHVS and CDR2 FQNEAQ come from the germline V gene. The V end was cut by 5 bases, the J end by 6 bases, with 21 bases between. The CDR3 contains 16 residues. CDR3 DNA: TGTGCCAGCAGCCACACTTCCCAGGTGTTCATCGATACGCAGTATTTT. Residues: CASSHTSQVFIDTQYF.

Note on this clone: The sample holds other DNA sequences that translate to the same CDR3. The chain combines TRBV5-1 with TRBJ2-7; tentatively, D is TRBD1 (5 bases). Germline CDR1 is SGHRS and CDR2 is YFSETQ. The V end was cut by 4 bases, the J end by 2 bases, with 19 bases between. The CDR3 is made up of 16 amino acids. The CDR3 DNA follows: TGCGCCAGCAGCCGACTGCCTGGCCAGGGAACCTACGAGCAGTACTTC. Protein sequence: CASSRLPGQGTYEQYF.

The V gene is TRBV7-9, the J gene TRBJ2-3; D call uncertain. This CDR3 has 14 residues. Germline values: CDR1 SEHNR, CDR2 FQNEAQ (reference sequence). V shed 1 base and J shed 1 base, with 6 bases lying between them. The CDR3 is CASSLEAGTDTQYF. The CDR3, as DNA: TGTGCCAGCAGCTTAGAAGCAGGCACAGATACGCAGTATTTT.

Sample share makes this clone medium-sized. CDR3 sequence reads: CASSQDISSGANVLTF. For the CDR3, the DNA is TGCGCCAGCAGCCAAGATATAAGCTCTGGGGCCAACGTCCTGACTTTC. The chain combines TRBV4-1 with TRBJ2-6; no reliable D call. The V end lost 0 bases, the J end lost 0 bases, and 6 bases lay between the germline ends. There are 16 residues in the CDR3. Germline V gene sequence: CDR1 MGHRA, CDR2 YSYEKL.

J is TRBJ2-7 and V is TRBV7-9; TRBD1 agrees at 8 bases. Unmatched junction bases numbered 13, after V lost 5 bases and J lost 4 bases. The CDR3 sequence is 16 residues long. The germline CDR1 and CDR2 sequences are SEHNR and FQNEAQ (reference sequence). CDR3 coding DNA: TGTGCCAGCAGCCTTACCGGGGACAGGCGAGCGTACGAGCAGTACTTC. This gives the protein CASSLTGDRRAYEQYF.

This clone is medium-sized. The chain uses TRBV6-5 and TRBJ2-1, with 7 bases matching TRBD1. CDR3 size: 15 residues. V was clipped by 6 bases and J by 0 bases; unmatched bases: 5. Per the germline V gene, CDR1 is MNHEY and CDR2 is SVGAGI. The CDR3 DNA reads TGTGCCAGCAGGACAGGGCCTAGCTCCTACAATGAGCAGTTCTTC. It encodes CASRTGPSSYNEQFF.

This chain connects TRBV7-9 to TRBJ2-5; TRBD1 agrees at 8 bases. The trim removed 1 base at V and 4 bases at J, leaving 8 bases unmatched. CDR1 is SEHNR, CDR2 FQNEAQ, per germline (reference sequence). This CDR3 region has 16 residues. The CDR3 here is CASSLGQGYSSETQYF. The DNA for the CDR3 is TGTGCCAGCAGCTTAGGACAGGGGTATTCTTCAGAGACCCAGTACTTC. Complete variable domain (other parts from reference TRBV7-9 and TRBJ2-5): DTGVSQNPRHKITKRGQNVTFRCDPISEHNRLYWYRQTLGQGPEFLTYFQNEAQLEKSRLLSDRFSAERPKGSFSTLEIQRTEQGDSAMYLCASSLGQGYSSETQYFGPGTRLLVL.

V and J are TRBV6-5 and TRBJ2-6, with D perhaps matching TRBD2 (6 bases). Germline CDR1 and CDR2: MNHEY and SVGAGI. Trimming left V 6 bases short and J 4 bases short, with 10 bases between. The CDR3 runs to 14 residues. The CDR3 protein is CASRKGRGANVLTF. The CDR3 region has the DNA TGTGCCAGCAGGAAAGGGAGGGGGGCCAACGTCCTGACTTTC.

The V and J genes are TRBV7-9 and TRBJ2-2, with 11 nucleotides matching TRBD2. Per germline, CDR1 SEHNR and CDR2 FQNEAQ (reference sequence). The J segment lost 5 bases and the V segment lost 5 bases, leaving 10 bases of the junction unmatched. The CDR3 is 17 amino acids. The CDR3 DNA follows: TGTGCCAGCAGCGGACAGAGGCTAGCGGGAGGAACCGGGGAGCTGTTTTTT. As protein: CASSGQRLAGGTGELFF.

The chain has TRBV4-1 and TRBJ1-1; D gene unclear. The V gene's germline CDR1 is MGHRA and CDR2 YSYEKL. The CDR3 is 16 amino acids. Trimming left V 0 bases short and J 0 bases short, with 11 bases between. The CDR3 DNA follows: TGCGCCAGCAGCCAAGATACATGGAACTTGAACACTGAAGCTTTCTTT. As protein: CASSQDTWNLNTEAFF.

By proportion, this clone is medium-sized. The J gene is TRBJ2-7, the V gene TRBV7-9; D possibly corresponds to TRBD1 (6 bases). The CDR3 extends over 13 amino acids. Per the germline V gene, CDR1 is SEHNR and CDR2 is FQNEAQ (reference sequence). Trimming shortened V by 4 bases and J by 5 bases, and 12 bases separated the two germline ends. The CDR3 bases are TGTGCCAGCAGCTACAGACAGGCCCACGAGCAGTACTTC. Its protein is CASSYRQAHEQYF.

Sample share makes this clone medium-sized. The V and J genes are TRBV19 and TRBJ2-2; 8 bases are a match to TRBD1. This CDR3 region has 16 residues. The V segment lost 4 bases and the J segment 4 bases; nucleotides outside the gene matches: 8. Germline CDR1 is LNHDA and CDR2 is SQIVND (reference sequence). CDR3: CASSTSRQGFTGELFF. The CDR3 nucleotides are TGTGCCAGTAGTACGAGCCGACAGGGGTTCACCGGGGAGCTGTTTTTT.

As concerns this clone: The same CDR3 also results from other DNA sequences found in this sample. The genes are TRBV27 and TRBJ1-1, with D hard to call. V shed 2 bases and J shed 1 base, with 11 bases lying between them. The CDR3 contains 15 residues. CDR1 and CDR2 from the germline V gene are MNHEY and SMNVEV (reference sequence). The CDR3 bases are TGTGCCAGCAGTTTAGTCCCGGCCAGGAACACTGAAGCTTTCTTT. Encoded protein: CASSLVPARNTEAFF.

This sequence joins TRBV10-2 and TRBJ2-1, with TRBD2 matching over 11 bases. V was pared by 10 bases and J by 2 bases, with 4 bases of the junction left unmatched. This CDR3 spans 14 amino acids. Germline lookup yields CDR1 WSHSY and CDR2 SAAADI. The DNA of the CDR3 is TGCGCCACCAATAGCGGGAGGGCCTACAATGAGCAGTTCTTC. Translating gives CATNSGRAYNEQFF.

V gene TRBV20-1 combines with J gene TRBJ1-1; D may be TRBD1 (5 bases). The CDR3 has 9 residues. Germline V gene data show CDR1 as DFQATT and CDR2 as SNEGSKA (reference sequence). CDR3 region: CRGDTEAFF. CDR3 sequence (DNA): TGCCGGGGGGACACTGAAGCTTTCTTT.

In its sample, this clone is medium-sized. V is TRBV6-1 and J is TRBJ2-7, with no clear D. The CDR3 sequence is 13 residues long. Germline V gives CDR1 MNHNS, CDR2 SASEGT. Trimming removed 8 bases at V and 1 base at J, with 12 bases between. Written as DNA, the CDR3 is TGTGCCAGCTTAAGTCGGGCGTCCTACGAGCAGTACTTC. Amino acids: CASLSRASYEQYF.

The CDR3 region is CASSDLQRRYF. The CDR3, as DNA: TGTGCCAGCAGTGATCTACAGAGAAGGTACTTC. The V gene is TRBV2, the J gene TRBJ2-7, with unresolved D. Trimming pared 3 bases from V and 12 bases from J, leaving 12 bases between. From germline, CDR1 is SNHLY and CDR2 FYNNEI. The CDR3 is 11 residues long.